This T cell receptor (beta chain) was documented in a study of blood T cells in healthy people across ages. Overall study findings and caveats: The authors considered diversity estimates from one million T cells to be underestimates.

Germline-derived CDR1 and CDR2 are SGHTA and FQGNSA. The CDR3 spans 15 residues. Combining a sample-barcoded 5' primer with a J-beta primer mix, a second PCR ran for roughly 6 to 12 cycles. One entry per CDR3 protein, called by TCRdb with MiXCR from the 5' RACE reads. Of around 1,600,000 distinct CDR3 sequences detected, 40% to 45% appear once; the ten largest clones hold around 4%. Total RNA amounts of at least 6 micrograms were extracted per sample. As to this clonotype: Its matching antigen is unknown.

The sequencing input was blood. This chain connects TRBV7-2 to TRBJ2-5; 9 bases agree with TRBD2. The J call may be faulty, since TRBJ2-7 better matches the DNA end. The receptor was derived from a woman aged 18-30 years in good health. In nucleotides, the CDR3 is TGTGCCAGTCCAGCCTGGACTAGCGCAAACCACGAGCAGTACTTC. Its protein product is CASPAWTSANHEQYF.